This T cell receptor (beta chain) was obtained from a study of shared clonotypes between healthy human individuals (dated by TCRdb to 2020 to 2022). Notes on the research overall: The cohort included three men and a couple of women between 18 and 49 years of age. Per donor, three plates each were used for CD4 naive and CD4 memory, two for CD8 naive, and one for CD8 memory. To estimate repertoire size and how much clonotypes are shared between individuals, the study performed deep sequencing of blood TCR repertoires from a handful of healthy adults. To increase sequencing depth and limit assay-specific biases, TCR repertoire library preparation and sequencing were carried out by different laboratories using diverse techniques. Between about 0.8 and 9 billion PBMCs per donor were obtained by leukapheresis. On the study overall, not on this receptor specifically: Sampling was limited to blood, and TCR repertoires in tissue likely differ from TCR repertoires in blood. Pairwise subsampling led to the expectation that sequencing depth would affect the degree of clonotype sharing among donors. The genetic and exposure-history diversity represented was limited by the small number of donors. Approximately 4.8% of naive CD4, roughly 3.5% of naive CD8, about 2.1% of memory CD4, and about 0.4% of memory CD8 clonotypes were shared across several donors. Clonotypes shared by all four sorted-subset donors showed higher generation probabilities than non-shared clonotypes. Estimated clonotype richness was generally larger for naive than for memory subsets. Incomplete sequencing was indicated by rarefaction of sorted-subset datasets, despite the large sequencing depth.

Healthy HIV-negative adults with no recently reported acute infections or vaccinations were included as donors. Only Caucasian adults living in Nashville, Tennessee, USA were represented among the donors. CD4+ T cells were enriched by magnetic negative selection, after which naive cells were positively selected on CD45RA and the negative fraction was taken as the memory subset. After blood collection by leukapheresis, PBMCs were isolated using Ficoll-Histopaque density gradient centrifugation and then cryopreserved in the vapor phase of liquid nitrogen. Purity and quantity of every magnetically sorted T cell population were checked by analytical flow cytometry. Genomic DNA was isolated from every sorted fraction and measured by UV absorbance on a Nanodrop 2000c. From V the trimming removes 6 bases and from J it removes 2 bases, while the gene matches leave 4 bases of the junction unaccounted for. Looking up the germline V gene yields CDR1 ENHRY and CDR2 SYGVKD. The CDR3 runs 13 amino acids, cysteine and phenylalanine included. CDR3 DNA only is kept here, 39 bases in frame from base 1.

Using the deep immunoSEQ assay, multiplex PCR amplified TCR CDR3 regions from genomic DNA. Extracted genomic DNA from each cell subset was spread evenly across all wells of several immunoSEQ 96-well plates, with each plate serving as a replicate. Each replicate PCR for sorted subsets received 150 to 250 ng genomic DNA, equal to about 29,000 T cell genomes. The purified libraries were quantified using a Qubit 3.0 fluorometer, sized with a Bioanalyzer 2100, and then quantified again using the KAPA Library Quantification kit. A separate single-read 150-cycle Illumina NextSeq 550 flow cell was used to sequence each immunoSEQ 96-well plate. The paper's data handling went like this. The immunoSEQ output contained only junctional sequences without quality scores, so filtering could not match that applied to full-length reads. Sequences were annotated with PyIR, a Python wrapper for IgBLAST v1.9, using IMGT germline references to assign V/J genes and CDR3. Any read was removed if the V/J assignment was weak (E-value above 1e-6), the CDR3 was missing, or the read contained stop codons, out-of-frame junctions, or ambiguous translated residues. V3J clonotypes were defined as sequences sharing an identical inferred V gene, J gene, and CDR3 amino acid sequence. The percentage overlap between two repertoires was calculated by dividing the number of shared unique clonotypes by the size of the smaller repertoire. Three approaches were used to assess repertoire richness: RTK rarefaction, the Chao1 estimator, and Recon v2.1 estimates of unobserved clonotypes. For all TCRbeta clonotypes obtained by the gDNA method from a handful of donors, generation probabilities were computed with OLGA. TCRdb's version of the immuneACCESS table is confined to in-frame rearrangements and falls short of the full clone set. An unresolved V gene accounts for under half of the shortfall where checked; the remainder is of unknown origin. The V and J calls and clone size were taken over from that table, and D and trimming were inferred from the DNA. The table for this sample lists 2 million to 2.5 million clones; roughly 92% of them were counted only once. 0.3% to 0.4% of the sample goes to the ten largest clones.

A note on this clone: No antigen is known for it. Base-call qualities are not available, and no considerably larger clone is one nucleotide away. This specimen includes other DNA sequences encoding the same CDR3.

The TCR was taken from a man aged 18 to 30 in good health. Some clones in this sample may be carry-over from other donors' samples. The sequenced sample was naive CD4+ T cells from PBMCs. Per the publication, the cell subset or site label means: CD45RA+ positively selected. The chain is encoded by TRBV10-3 joined to TRBJ2-7, and TRBD1 aligns with 7 junction nucleotides. The nucleotide sequence is TGTGCCATCAGCGGGACAGCTACCTACGAGCAGTACTTC. It translates as CAISGTATYEQYF.